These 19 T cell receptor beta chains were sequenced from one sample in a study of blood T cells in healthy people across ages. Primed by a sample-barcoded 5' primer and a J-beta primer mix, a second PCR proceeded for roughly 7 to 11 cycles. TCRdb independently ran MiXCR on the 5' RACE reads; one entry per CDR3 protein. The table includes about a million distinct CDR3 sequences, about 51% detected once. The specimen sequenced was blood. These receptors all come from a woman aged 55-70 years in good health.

The CDR3 DNA follows: TGTGCCAGCAGTGCAGGGCGGGGTCAGCCCCAGCATTTT. As protein: CASSAGRGQPQHF. The chain uses TRBV12-3 or TRBV12-4 and TRBJ1-5; the D gene is possibly TRBD1 (5 bases). The CDR3 sequence is 13 residues long. V shed 5 bases and J shed 6 bases, with 11 bases lying between them.

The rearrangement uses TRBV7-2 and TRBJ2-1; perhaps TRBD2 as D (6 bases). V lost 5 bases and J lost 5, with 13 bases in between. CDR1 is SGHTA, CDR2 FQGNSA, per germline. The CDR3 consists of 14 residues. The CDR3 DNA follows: TGTGCCAGCAGCGTTAGCGGAACTCACAATGAGCAGTTCTTC. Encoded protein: CASSVSGTHNEQFF.

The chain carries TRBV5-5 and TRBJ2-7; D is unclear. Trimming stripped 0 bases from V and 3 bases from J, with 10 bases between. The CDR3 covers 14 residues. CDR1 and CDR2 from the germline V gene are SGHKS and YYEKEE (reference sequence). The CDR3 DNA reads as TGTGCCAGCAGCTTGGATTTAGAAAGCTACGAGCAGTACTTC. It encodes CASSLDLESYEQYF.

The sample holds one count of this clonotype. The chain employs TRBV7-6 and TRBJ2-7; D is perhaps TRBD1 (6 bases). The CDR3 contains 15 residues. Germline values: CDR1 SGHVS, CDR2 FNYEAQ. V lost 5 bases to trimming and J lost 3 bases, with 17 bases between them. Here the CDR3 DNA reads TGTGCCAGCAGCGAGTGGGGGACACTTAACTACGAGCAGTACTTC. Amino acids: CASSEWGTLNYEQYF.

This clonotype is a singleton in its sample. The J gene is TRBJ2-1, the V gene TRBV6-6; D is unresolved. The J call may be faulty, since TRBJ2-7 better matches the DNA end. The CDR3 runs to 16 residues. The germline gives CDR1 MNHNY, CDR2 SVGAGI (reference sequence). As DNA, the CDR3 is TGTGCCAGCAGTTACTCCAGGCAGAGCTCCTACAATGAGCAGTACTTC. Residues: CASSYSRQSSYNEQYF.

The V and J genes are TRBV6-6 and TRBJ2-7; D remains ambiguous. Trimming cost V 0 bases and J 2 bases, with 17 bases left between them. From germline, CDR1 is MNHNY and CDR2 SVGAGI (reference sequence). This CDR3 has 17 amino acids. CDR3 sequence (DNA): TGTGCCAGCAGTTACTCAGGGCCCGAGTCCCTAGCCTACGAGCAGTACTTC. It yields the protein CASSYSGPESLAYEQYF.

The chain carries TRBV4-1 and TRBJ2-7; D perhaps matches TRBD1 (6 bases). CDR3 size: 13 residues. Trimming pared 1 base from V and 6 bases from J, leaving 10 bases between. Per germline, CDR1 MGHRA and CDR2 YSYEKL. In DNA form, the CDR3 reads TGCGCCAGCAGCCAAGTGACAGGAGTCGAGCAGTACTTC. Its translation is CASSQVTGVEQYF.

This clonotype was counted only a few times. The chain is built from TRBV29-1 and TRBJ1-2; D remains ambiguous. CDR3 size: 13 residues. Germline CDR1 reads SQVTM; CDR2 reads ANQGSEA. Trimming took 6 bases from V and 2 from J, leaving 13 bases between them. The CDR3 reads CSVAARENYGYTF. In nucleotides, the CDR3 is TGCAGCGTCGCCGCGAGGGAGAACTATGGCTACACCTTC.

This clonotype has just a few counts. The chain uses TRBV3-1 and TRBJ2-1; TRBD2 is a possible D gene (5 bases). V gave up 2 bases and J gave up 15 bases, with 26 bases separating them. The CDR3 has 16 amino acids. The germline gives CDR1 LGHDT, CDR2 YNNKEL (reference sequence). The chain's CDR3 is CASSQQPSGSSSLGFF. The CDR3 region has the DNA TGTGCCAGCAGCCAACAACCCTCTGGGTCCTCCTCACTAGGGTTCTTC.

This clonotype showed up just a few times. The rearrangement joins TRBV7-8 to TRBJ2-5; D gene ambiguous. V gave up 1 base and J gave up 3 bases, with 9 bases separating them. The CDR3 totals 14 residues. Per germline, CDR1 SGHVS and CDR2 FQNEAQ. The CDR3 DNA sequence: TGTGCCAGCAGCTTAGGATGGACCGAAGAGACCCAGTACTTC. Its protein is CASSLGWTEETQYF. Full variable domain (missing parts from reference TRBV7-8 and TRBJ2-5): GAGVSQSPRYKVAKRGQDVALRCDPISGHVSLFWYQQALGQGPEFLTYFQNEAQLDKSGLPSDRFFAERPEGSVSTLKIQRTQQEDSAVYLCASSLGWTEETQYFGPGTRLLVL.

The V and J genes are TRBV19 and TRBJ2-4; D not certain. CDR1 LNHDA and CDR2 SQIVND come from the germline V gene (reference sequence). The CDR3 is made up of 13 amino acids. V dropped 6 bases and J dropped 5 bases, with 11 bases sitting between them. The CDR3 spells CASRVPTENIQYF. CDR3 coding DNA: TGTGCCAGTAGAGTCCCCACAGAAAACATTCAGTACTTC.

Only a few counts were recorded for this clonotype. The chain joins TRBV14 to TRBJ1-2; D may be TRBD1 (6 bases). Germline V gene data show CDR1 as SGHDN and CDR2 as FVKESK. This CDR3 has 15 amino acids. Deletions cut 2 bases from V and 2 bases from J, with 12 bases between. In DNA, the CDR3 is TGTGCCAGCAGCCAATTACAGGGTTGGAACTATGGCTACACCTTC. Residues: CASSQLQGWNYGYTF. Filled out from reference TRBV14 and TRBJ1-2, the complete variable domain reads EAGVTQFPSHSVIEKGQTVTLRCDPISGHDNLYWYRRVMGKEIKFLLHFVKESKQDESGMPNNRFLAERTGGTYSTLKVQPAELEDSGVYFCASSQLQGWNYGYTFGSGTRLTVV.

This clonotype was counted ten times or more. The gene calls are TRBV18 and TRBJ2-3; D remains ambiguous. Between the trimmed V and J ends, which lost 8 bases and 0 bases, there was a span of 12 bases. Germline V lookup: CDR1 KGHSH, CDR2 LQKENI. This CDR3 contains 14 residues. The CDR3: CASSPRTSTDTQYF. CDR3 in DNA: TGTGCCAGCAGCCCCAGGACCAGCACAGATACGCAGTATTTT.

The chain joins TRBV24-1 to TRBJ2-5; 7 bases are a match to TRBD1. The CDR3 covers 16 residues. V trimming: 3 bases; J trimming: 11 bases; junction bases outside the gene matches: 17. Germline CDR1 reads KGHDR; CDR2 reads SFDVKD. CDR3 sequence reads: CATSDRQGGRNDEQYF. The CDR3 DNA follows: TGTGCCACCAGTGATAGACAGGGTGGACGTAACGATGAGCAGTACTTC.

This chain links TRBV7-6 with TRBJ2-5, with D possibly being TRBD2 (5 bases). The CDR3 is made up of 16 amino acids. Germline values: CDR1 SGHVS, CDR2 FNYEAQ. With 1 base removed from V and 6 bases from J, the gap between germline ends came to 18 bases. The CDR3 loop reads CASSLGGNLAHKTQYF. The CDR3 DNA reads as TGTGCCAGCAGCTTAGGAGGGAATTTGGCCCACAAGACCCAGTACTTC.

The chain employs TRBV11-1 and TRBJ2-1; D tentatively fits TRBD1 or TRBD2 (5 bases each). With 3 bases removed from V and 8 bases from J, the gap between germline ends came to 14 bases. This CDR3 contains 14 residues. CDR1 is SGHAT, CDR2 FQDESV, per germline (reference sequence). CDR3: CASSLKNRGDEQFF. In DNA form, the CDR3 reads TGTGCCAGCAGCTTGAAGAATAGAGGGGATGAGCAGTTCTTC. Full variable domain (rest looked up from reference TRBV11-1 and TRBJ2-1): EAEVAQSPRYKITEKSQAVAFWCDPISGHATLYWYRQILGQGPELLVQFQDESVVDDSQLPKDRFSAERLKGVDSTLKIQPAELGDSAMYLCASSLKNRGDEQFFGPGTRLTVL.

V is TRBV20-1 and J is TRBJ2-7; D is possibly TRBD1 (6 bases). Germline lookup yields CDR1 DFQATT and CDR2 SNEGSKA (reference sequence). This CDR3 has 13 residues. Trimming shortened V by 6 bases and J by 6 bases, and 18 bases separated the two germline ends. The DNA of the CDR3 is TGCAGTGCGCATACAGGGTTCGCAGGCGAGCAGTACTTC. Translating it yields CSAHTGFAGEQYF.

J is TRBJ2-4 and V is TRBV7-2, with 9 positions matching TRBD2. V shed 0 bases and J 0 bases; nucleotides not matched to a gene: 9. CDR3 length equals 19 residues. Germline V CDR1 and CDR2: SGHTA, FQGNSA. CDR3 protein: CASSLAPGLAVLAKNIQYF. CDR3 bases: TGTGCCAGCAGCTTAGCCCCGGGACTAGCAGTGCTAGCCAAAAACATTCAGTACTTC.

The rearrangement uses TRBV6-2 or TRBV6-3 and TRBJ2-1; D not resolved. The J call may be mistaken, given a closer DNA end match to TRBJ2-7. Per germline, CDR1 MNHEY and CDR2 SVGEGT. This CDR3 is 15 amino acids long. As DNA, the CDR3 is TGTGCCAGCAGTGCCCCGACCGCTGCCCGCAATGAGCAGTACTTC. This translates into CASSAPTAARNEQYF.